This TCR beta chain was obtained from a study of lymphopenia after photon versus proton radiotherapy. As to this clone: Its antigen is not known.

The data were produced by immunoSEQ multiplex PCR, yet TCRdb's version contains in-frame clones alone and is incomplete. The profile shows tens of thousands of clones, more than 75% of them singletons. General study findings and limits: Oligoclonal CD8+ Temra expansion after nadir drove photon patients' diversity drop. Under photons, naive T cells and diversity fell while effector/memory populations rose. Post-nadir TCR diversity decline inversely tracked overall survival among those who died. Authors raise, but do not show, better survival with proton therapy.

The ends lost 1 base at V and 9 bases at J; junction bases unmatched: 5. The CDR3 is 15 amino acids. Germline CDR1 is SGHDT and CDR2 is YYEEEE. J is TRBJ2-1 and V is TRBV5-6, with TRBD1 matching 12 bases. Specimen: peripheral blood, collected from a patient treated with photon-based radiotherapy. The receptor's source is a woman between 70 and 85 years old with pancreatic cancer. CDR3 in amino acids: CASSLRDRGPGEQFF. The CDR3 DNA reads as TGTGCCAGCAGCTTGAGGGACAGGGGGCCTGGTGAGCAGTTCTTC.